This paragraph covers one T cell receptor beta chain sequence. J lost 9 bases, V lost 0 bases, and 9 bases had no gene match. The CDR3 contains 15 residues. In germline, CDR1 is GTSNPN, CDR2 SVGIG (reference sequence). The entry originates in a study of T cell changes during pregnancy in multiple sclerosis. Profiling relied on immunoSEQ multiplex PCR, and the TCRdb table lists in-frame clones only, not all of them. The repertoire consists of roughly 110,000 clones, with about 90% occurring once and the leading ten covering around 1.6%. The material sequenced was peripheral blood, taken before pregnancy. The receptor was derived from a female donor with multiple sclerosis, enrolled in a pregnancy study. The chain combines TRBV30 with TRBJ2-1, with 9 bases identical to TRBD1. The CDR3: CAWSVLRDRASEQFF. The CDR3, as DNA: TGTGCCTGGAGTGTCCTGCGGGACAGGGCTTCTGAGCAGTTCTTC.